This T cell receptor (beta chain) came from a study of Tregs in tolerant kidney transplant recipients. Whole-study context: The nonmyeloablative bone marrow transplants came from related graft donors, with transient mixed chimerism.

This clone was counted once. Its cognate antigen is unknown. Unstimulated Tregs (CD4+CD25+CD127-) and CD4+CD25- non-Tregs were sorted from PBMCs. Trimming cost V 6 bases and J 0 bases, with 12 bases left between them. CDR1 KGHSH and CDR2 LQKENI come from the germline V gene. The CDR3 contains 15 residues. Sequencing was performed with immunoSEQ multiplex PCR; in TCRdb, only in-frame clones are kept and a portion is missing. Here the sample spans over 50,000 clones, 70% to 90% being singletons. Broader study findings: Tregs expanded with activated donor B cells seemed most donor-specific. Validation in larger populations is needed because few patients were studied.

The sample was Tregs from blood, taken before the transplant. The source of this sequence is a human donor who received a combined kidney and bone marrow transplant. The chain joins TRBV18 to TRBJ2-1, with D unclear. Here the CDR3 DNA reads TGTGCCAGCTCCCTCGTACCGAGCTCCTACAATGAGCAGTTCTTC. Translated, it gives CASSLVPSSYNEQFF.